The clone carrying this TCR beta chain was seen at least ten times. This entry belongs to a study of blood T cells in healthy people across ages. Primers used in a second PCR of about 6 to 11 cycles were a sample-barcoded 5' primer and a J-beta primer mix. TCRdb recomputed calls from the 5' RACE reads with MiXCR, one row per CDR3 protein. The data contain around 1,500,000 distinct CDR3 sequences, roughly 27% of them seen just once; the ten biggest clones take up over 7%. Germline-derived CDR1 and CDR2 are DFQATT and SNEGSKA (reference sequence). Trimming cost V 6 bases and J 2 bases, with 16 bases left between them. The length of the CDR3 is 14 residues.

The chain carries TRBV20-1 and TRBJ2-5; possibly TRBD1 or TRBD2 for D (5 bases each). This clonotype was obtained from a woman in her twenties or thirties in good health. The sample was blood. The CDR3 bases are TGCAGTGCCCCACCTGGGGGTCTACAAGAGACCCAGTACTTC. Translated: CSAPPGGLQETQYF.